This is a list of T cell receptor beta chains from one sample in a study of T cells in Graves' hyperthyroidism and ophthalmopathy. TCRdb fed the multiplex PCR reads into MiXCR, producing one record per CDR3 protein. The profile covers some 500,000 distinct CDR3 sequences, with roughly 14% appearing a single time and 17% taken by the ten largest. The sequencing sample was made of blood. The receptors were sampled from a woman between 18 and 29 years old with Graves' hyperthyroidism. The CDR3 runs from the conserved cysteine through the conserved F or W. The D gene is left open where the match is weak. Expanded clones are given a class, and other clones once, few, many or no size at all.

CDR3 length: 17; clone size: few; J gene: TRBJ2-5; D gene: TRBD1; V gene: TRBV6-2/TRBV6-3; CDR3 DNA: TGTGCCAGCACCGCAGACAGGGGAGATTCGTACCAAGAGACCCAGTACTTC; CDR3 protein: CASTADRGDSYQETQYF
CDR3 length: 15; clone size: many; J gene: TRBJ1-1; D gene: -; V gene: TRBV19; CDR3 DNA: TGTGCCAGTAGTATTCGTCCAGGCTCGAACACTGAAGCTTTCTTT; CDR3 protein: CASSIRPGSNTEAFF
CDR3 length: 16; clone size: many; J gene: TRBJ2-5; D gene: TRBD1; V gene: TRBV24-1; CDR3 DNA: TGTGCCACCAGTGACGCGACCGGGACAGGGCTAGAGACCCAGTACTTC; CDR3 protein: CATSDATGTGLETQYF
CDR3 length: 15; clone size: -; J gene: TRBJ1-3; D gene: -; V gene: TRBV2; CDR3 DNA: TGTGCCAGCAGCGTCGACCGGTTGACTGGAAACACCATATATTTT; CDR3 protein: CASSVDRLTGNTIYF
CDR3 length: 16; clone size: -; J gene: TRBJ1-2; D gene: -; V gene: TRBV5-1; CDR3 DNA: TGCGCCAGCAGCTTGGACAGGGCAATAGTCAACTATGGCTACACCTTC; CDR3 protein: CASSLDRAIVNYGYTF
CDR3 length: 14; clone size: few; J gene: TRBJ1-1; D gene: TRBD1; V gene: TRBV29-1; CDR3 DNA: TGCAGCGTCAAAGGGACAATAGGGGGCCTTGAAGCTTTCTTT; CDR3 protein: CSVKGTIGGLEAFF
CDR3 length: 14; clone size: many; J gene: TRBJ1-1; D gene: -; V gene: TRBV5-1; CDR3 DNA: TGCGCCAGCAGCCCCGAAGCGGTGAACACTGAAGCTTTCTTT; CDR3 protein: CASSPEAVNTEAFF
CDR3 length: 13; clone size: many; J gene: TRBJ1-1; D gene: TRBD1; V gene: TRBV2; CDR3 DNA: TGTGCCAGCAAAGACTTACAGGGGGCACAGGCTTTCTTT; CDR3 protein: CASKDLQGAQAFF
CDR3 length: 16; clone size: few; J gene: TRBJ2-1; D gene: TRBD2; V gene: TRBV6-1; CDR3 DNA: TGTGCCAGCAGTTTTCAACCGGGGGGGGGGGGCAATGAGCAGTTCTTC; CDR3 protein: CASSFQPGGGGNEQFF
CDR3 length: 16; clone size: many; J gene: TRBJ2-2; D gene: TRBD2; V gene: TRBV7-7; CDR3 DNA: TGTGCTAGCAGCTCAGCCGGGACTAGCGACACCGGGGAGCTGTTTTTT; CDR3 protein: CASSSAGTSDTGELFF
CDR3 length: 15; clone size: many; J gene: TRBJ2-6; D gene: TRBD1; V gene: TRBV5-1; CDR3 DNA: TGCGCCAGCAGCCAGGACAGGGCAAGGGCCAACGTCCTGACTTTC; CDR3 protein: CASSQDRARANVLTF
CDR3 length: 15; clone size: -; J gene: TRBJ2-1; D gene: -; V gene: TRBV7-3; CDR3 DNA: TGTGCCAGCAGCTTTCAGTCCGGGACGAACAATGAGCAGTTCTTC; CDR3 protein: CASSFQSGTNNEQFF
CDR3 length: 14; clone size: many; J gene: TRBJ1-5; D gene: -; V gene: TRBV24-1; CDR3 DNA: TGTGCCACCAGTGGTACGACGGTGGGCCAGCCCCAGCATTTT; CDR3 protein: CATSGTTVGQPQHF
CDR3 length: 15; clone size: few; J gene: TRBJ2-2; D gene: -; V gene: TRBV5-1; CDR3 DNA: TGCGCCAGCCACCGGGGTACCGCGGACACCGGGGAGCTGTTTTTT; CDR3 protein: CASHRGTADTGELFF
CDR3 length: 13; clone size: many; J gene: TRBJ2-2; D gene: -; V gene: TRBV27; CDR3 DNA: TGTGCCAGCAGTTTAGGGCGGACCGGGGAGCTGTTTTTT; CDR3 protein: CASSLGRTGELFF